Listed below are T cell receptor beta chains from one sample, sequenced in a study of T cell responses to AZD1222 COVID-19 vaccine. Here immunoSEQ multiplex PCR was the method, and the copy in TCRdb shows in-frame clones only, minus some. This table holds more than 65,000 clones, 70% to 90% found once. The material was peripheral blood, obtained 28 days after the second AZD1222 dose. These receptors all come from an adult who received the AZD1222 COVID-19 vaccine. CDR3s include the opening cysteine and the closing phenylalanine or tryptophan. Each record gives: D gene, clone size, CDR3 length, J gene, V gene, CDR3 DNA, CDR3 protein. D genes are given only for firm matches. The size entry is marked missing in some rows and otherwise reads once, few, many or a size class.

d_gene: .
abundance: few
len: 16
j_gene: TRBJ2-7
v_gene: TRBV4-3
CDR3nt: TGCGCCAGCAGCCAAGATAGGGGCCGGGTGGCCTACGAGCAGTACTTC
CDR3aa: CASSQDRGRVAYEQYF

d_gene: .
abundance: .
len: 16
j_gene: TRBJ1-3
v_gene: TRBV28
CDR3nt: TGTGCCAGCAGTTCCCCGGGAAGGAGCTCTGGAAACACCATATATTTT
CDR3aa: CASSSPGRSSGNTIYF

d_gene: .
abundance: .
len: 15
j_gene: TRBJ1-5
v_gene: TRBV27
CDR3nt: TGTGCCAGCAGGTCTATCCGGGAGGTTAATCAGCCCCAGCATTTT
CDR3aa: CASRSIREVNQPQHF

d_gene: TRBD2
abundance: .
len: 13
j_gene: TRBJ2-5
v_gene: TRBV30
CDR3nt: TGTGCCGGGGGGACTAGCGGGTCGAAGACCCAGTACTTC
CDR3aa: CAGGTSGSKTQYF

d_gene: .
abundance: .
len: 16
j_gene: TRBJ1-5
v_gene: TRBV7-2
CDR3nt: TGTGCCAGCAGCTTAGCTTCGGGCAGGCGGAATCAGCCCCAGCATTTT
CDR3aa: CASSLASGRRNQPQHF

d_gene: TRBD1
abundance: .
len: 14
j_gene: TRBJ1-2
v_gene: TRBV24-1
CDR3nt: TGTGCCACCAGTGAAGCGGGGACAGGCCTTGACTACACCTTC
CDR3aa: CATSEAGTGLDYTF

d_gene: .
abundance: .
len: 15
j_gene: TRBJ2-1
v_gene: TRBV7-6
CDR3nt: TGTGCCAGCAGCTTAGCGCGGGACAGTTTGGGTGAGCAGTTCTTC
CDR3aa: CASSLARDSLGEQFF

d_gene: TRBD1
abundance: .
len: 16
j_gene: TRBJ1-2
v_gene: TRBV27
CDR3nt: TGTGCCAGCAGTTTAAGAGACAGGGGGATCGACTATGGCTACACCTTC
CDR3aa: CASSLRDRGIDYGYTF

d_gene: TRBD2
abundance: .
len: 16
j_gene: TRBJ2-1
v_gene: TRBV4-1
CDR3nt: TGCGCCAGCAGCCAAGAATATAGCGGGAGCTGGAATGAGCAGTTCTTC
CDR3aa: CASSQEYSGSWNEQFF

d_gene: .
abundance: .
len: 13
j_gene: TRBJ2-2
v_gene: TRBV7-9
CDR3nt: TGTGCCAGCAGCTTAGCATTGTGGCCGGAGCTGTTTTTT
CDR3aa: CASSLALWPELFF

d_gene: TRBD1
abundance: .
len: 15
j_gene: TRBJ1-2
v_gene: TRBV18
CDR3nt: TGTGCCAGCTCACCCGGACAGGGGGCTGATTATGGCTACACCTTC
CDR3aa: CASSPGQGADYGYTF

d_gene: .
abundance: few
len: 15
j_gene: TRBJ1-4
v_gene: TRBV4-2
CDR3nt: TGTGCCAGCAGCCAACGTAGTTTGAGAAATGAAAAACTGTTTTTT
CDR3aa: CASSQRSLRNEKLFF

d_gene: TRBD2
abundance: few
len: 15
j_gene: TRBJ2-1
v_gene: TRBV7-9
CDR3nt: TGTGCCAGCAGACTTGAGGGTAGCGGGCACAATGAGCAGTTCTTC
CDR3aa: CASRLEGSGHNEQFF

d_gene: .
abundance: .
len: 15
j_gene: TRBJ1-6
v_gene: TRBV15
CDR3nt: TGTGCCACCAGCAGAGAGGAGGGTTATAATTCACCCCTCCACTTT
CDR3aa: CATSREEGYNSPLHF

d_gene: .
abundance: .
len: 16
j_gene: TRBJ2-2
v_gene: TRBV5-1
CDR3nt: TGCGCCAGCAGCTTGTTTACGGGCCGGAACACCGGGGAGCTGTTTTTT
CDR3aa: CASSLFTGRNTGELFF

d_gene: TRBD2
abundance: .
len: 19
j_gene: TRBJ2-7
v_gene: TRBV23-1
CDR3nt: TGCGCCAGCAGTCAGGTACTAGCGGGAGTGATGGGAAAACCAAGCGAGCAGTACTTC
CDR3aa: CASSQVLAGVMGKPSEQYF

d_gene: .
abundance: .
len: 15
j_gene: TRBJ2-7
v_gene: TRBV18
CDR3nt: TGTGCCAGCTCACCCCAGGGCAGGGATGGGAGAGAGCAGTACTTC
CDR3aa: CASSPQGRDGREQYF

d_gene: TRBD1
abundance: .
len: 14
j_gene: TRBJ1-4
v_gene: TRBV7-9
CDR3nt: TGTGCCAGCAGCTGGGGACAGGGAGATGAAAAACTGTTTTTT
CDR3aa: CASSWGQGDEKLFF